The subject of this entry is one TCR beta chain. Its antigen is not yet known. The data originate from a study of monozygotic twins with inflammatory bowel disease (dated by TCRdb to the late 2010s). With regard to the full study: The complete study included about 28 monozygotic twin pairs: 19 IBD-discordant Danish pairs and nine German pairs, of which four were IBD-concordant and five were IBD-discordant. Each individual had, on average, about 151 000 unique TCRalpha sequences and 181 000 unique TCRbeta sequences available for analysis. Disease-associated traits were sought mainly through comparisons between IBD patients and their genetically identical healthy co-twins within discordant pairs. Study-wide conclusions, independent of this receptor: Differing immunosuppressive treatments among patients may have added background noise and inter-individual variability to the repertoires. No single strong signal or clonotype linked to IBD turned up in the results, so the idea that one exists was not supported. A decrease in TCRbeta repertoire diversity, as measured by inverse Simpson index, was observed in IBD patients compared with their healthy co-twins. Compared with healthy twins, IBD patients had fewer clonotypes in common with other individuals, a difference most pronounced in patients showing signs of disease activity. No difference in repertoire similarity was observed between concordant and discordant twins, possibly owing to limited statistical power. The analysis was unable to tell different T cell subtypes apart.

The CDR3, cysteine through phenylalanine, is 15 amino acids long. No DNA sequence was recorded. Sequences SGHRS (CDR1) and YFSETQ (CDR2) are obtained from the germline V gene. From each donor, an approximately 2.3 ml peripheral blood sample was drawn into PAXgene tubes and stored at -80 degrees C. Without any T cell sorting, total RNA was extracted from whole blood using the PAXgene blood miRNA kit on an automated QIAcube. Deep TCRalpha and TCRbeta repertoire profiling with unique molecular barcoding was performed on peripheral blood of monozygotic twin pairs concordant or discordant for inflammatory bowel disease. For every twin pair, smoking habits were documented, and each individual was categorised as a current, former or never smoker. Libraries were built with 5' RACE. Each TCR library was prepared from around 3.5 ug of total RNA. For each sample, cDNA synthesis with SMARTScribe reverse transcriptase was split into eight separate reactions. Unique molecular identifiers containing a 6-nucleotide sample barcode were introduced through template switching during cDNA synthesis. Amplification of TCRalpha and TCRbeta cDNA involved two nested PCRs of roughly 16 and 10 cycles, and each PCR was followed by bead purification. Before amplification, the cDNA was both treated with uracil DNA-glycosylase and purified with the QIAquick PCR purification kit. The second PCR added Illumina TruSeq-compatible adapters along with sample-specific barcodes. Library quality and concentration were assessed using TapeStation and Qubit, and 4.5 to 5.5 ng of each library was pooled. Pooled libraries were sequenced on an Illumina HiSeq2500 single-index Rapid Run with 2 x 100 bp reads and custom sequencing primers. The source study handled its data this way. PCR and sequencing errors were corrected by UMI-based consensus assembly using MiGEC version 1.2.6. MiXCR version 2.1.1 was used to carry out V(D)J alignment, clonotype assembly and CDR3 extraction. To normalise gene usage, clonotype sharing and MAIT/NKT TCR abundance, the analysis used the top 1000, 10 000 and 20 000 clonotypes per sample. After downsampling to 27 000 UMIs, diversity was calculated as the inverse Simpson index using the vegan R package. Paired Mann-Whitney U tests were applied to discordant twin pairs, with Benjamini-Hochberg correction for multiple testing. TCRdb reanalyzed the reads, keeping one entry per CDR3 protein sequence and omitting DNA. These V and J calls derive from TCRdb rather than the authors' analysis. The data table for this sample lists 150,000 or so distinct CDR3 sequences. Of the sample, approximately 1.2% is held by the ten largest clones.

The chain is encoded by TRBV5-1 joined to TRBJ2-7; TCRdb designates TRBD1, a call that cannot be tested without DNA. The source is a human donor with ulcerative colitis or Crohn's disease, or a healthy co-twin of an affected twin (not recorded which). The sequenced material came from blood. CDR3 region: CASSASGTRTYEQYF. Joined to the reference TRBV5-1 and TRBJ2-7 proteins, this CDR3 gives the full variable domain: KAGVTQTPRYLIKTRGQQVTLSCSPISGHRSVSWYQQTPGQGLQFLFEYFSETQRNKGNFPGRFSGRQFSNSRSEMNVSTLELGDSALYLCASSASGTRTYEQYFGPGTRLTVT.